This record concerns one TCR beta chain sequence. Original analysis: Amplification of reference gene primers provided the estimated nucleated cell counts. The protocol was immunoSEQ multiplex PCR, while the TCRdb copy is restricted to in-frame clones and leaves out a portion. V, J and clone size were drawn from that table, and D and trimming were deduced from the DNA. This sample has 150,000 to 200,000 clones; approximately 87% occur once, and the top ten carry roughly 3.6%. The sample is drawn from a study of blood T cell repertoires in COVID-19. Whole-study context: Samples taken during acute and convalescent COVID-19 were collected in the United States, Italy and Spain. Sources were T cells, B-cell-depleted T cells, or PBMCs; the material itself was cDNA or gDNA.

From germline, CDR1 is MDHEN and CDR2 SYDVKM. The CDR3 consists of 15 residues. The ends were cut back, 3 bases at V and 4 bases at J, with 15 bases in the middle. The J gene is TRBJ1-2, the V gene TRBV28, with TRBD1 as a possible D gene (6 bases). The receptor's source is a man younger than 30 with active or convalescent COVID-19. What was sequenced was peripheral blood. The CDR3 DNA sequence: TGTGCCAGCAGTTTGGAGCAGGGGTTCACCTATGGCTACACCTTC. As protein: CASSLEQGFTYGYTF.